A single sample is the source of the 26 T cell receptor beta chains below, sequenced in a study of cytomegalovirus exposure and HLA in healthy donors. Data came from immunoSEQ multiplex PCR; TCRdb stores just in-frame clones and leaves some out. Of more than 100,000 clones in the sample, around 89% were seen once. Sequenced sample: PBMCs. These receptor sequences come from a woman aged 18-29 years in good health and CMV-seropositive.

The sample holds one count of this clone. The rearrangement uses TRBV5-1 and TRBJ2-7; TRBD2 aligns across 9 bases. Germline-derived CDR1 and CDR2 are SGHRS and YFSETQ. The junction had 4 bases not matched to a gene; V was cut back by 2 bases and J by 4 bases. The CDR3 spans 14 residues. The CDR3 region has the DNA TGCGCCAGCAGCTTTCGACTAGCGGATTACGAGCAGTACTTC. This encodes CASSFRLADYEQYF.

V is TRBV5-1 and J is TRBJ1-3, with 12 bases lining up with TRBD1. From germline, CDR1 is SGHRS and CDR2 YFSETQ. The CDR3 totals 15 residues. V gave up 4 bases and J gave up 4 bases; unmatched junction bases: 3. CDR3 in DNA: TGCGCCAGCAGCCGGGACAGGGGGCTCGGAAACACCATATATTTT. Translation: CASSRDRGLGNTIYF.

As DNA, the CDR3 is TGCGCCAGCAGCTTGGGTAGCGGGGGTACCGGGGAGCTGTTTTTT. As protein: CASSLGSGGTGELFF. This chain connects TRBV5-1 to TRBJ2-2; 9 bases are a match to TRBD2. The ends lost 0 bases at V and 5 bases at J; junction bases unmatched: 2. Germline CDR1 is SGHRS and CDR2 is YFSETQ. The CDR3 is 15 amino acids.

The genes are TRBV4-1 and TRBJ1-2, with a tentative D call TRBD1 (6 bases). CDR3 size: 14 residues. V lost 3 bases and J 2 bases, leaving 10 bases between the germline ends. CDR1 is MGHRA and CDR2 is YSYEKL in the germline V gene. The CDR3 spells CASSHPGQNYGYTF. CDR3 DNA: TGCGCCAGCAGCCATCCGGGACAAAACTATGGCTACACCTTC.

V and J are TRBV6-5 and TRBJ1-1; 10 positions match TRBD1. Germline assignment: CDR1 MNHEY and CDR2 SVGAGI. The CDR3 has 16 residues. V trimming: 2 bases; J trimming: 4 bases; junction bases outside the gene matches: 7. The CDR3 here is CASSYADRGVTTEAFF. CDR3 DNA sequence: TGTGCCAGCAGTTACGCGGACAGGGGGGTAACCACTGAAGCTTTCTTT.

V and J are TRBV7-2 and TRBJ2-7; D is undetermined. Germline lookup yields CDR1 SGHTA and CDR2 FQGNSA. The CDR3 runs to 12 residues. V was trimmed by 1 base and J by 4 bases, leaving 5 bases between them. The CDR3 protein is CASSLETYEQYF. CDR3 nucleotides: TGTGCCAGCAGCTTAGAAACTTACGAGCAGTACTTC.

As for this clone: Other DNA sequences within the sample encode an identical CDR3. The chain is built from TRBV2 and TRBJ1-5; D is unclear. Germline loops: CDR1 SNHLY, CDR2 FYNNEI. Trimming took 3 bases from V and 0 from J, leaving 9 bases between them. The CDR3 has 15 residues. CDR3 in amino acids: CASSDSGNSNQPQHF. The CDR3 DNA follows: TGTGCCAGCAGTGATTCCGGGAATAGCAATCAGCCCCAGCATTTT.

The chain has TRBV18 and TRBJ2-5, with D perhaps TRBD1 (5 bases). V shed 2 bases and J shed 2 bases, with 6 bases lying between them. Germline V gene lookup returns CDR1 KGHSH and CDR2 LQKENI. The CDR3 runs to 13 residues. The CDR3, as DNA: TGTGCCAGCTCACCAAACAGGCAAGAGACCCAGTACTTC. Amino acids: CASSPNRQETQYF.

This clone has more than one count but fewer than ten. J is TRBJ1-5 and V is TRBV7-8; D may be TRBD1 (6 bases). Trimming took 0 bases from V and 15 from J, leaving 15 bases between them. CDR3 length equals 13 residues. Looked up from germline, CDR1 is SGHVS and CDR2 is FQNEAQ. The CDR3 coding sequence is TGTGCCAGCAGCTTAGCTCCGGGGGGCGACGGGCATTTT. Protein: CASSLAPGGDGHF.

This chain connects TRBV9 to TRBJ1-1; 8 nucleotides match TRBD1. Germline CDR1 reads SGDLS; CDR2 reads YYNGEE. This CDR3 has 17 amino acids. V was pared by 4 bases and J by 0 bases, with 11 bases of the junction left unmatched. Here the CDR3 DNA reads TGTGCCAGCAGCTCTACTCTTGGACAGGGCATGAACACTGAAGCTTTCTTT. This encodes CASSSTLGQGMNTEAFF.

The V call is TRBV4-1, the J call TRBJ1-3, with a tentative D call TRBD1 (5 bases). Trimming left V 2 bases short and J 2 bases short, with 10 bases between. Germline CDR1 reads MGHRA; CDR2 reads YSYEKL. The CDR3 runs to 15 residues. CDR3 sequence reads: CASSQSAGTGNTIYF. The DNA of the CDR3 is TGCGCCAGCAGCCAAAGTGCAGGGACTGGAAACACCATATATTTT.

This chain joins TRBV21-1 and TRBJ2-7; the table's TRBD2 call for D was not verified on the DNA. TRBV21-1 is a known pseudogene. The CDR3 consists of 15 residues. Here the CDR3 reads CASSQRRDSCYEQYF. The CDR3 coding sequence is TGTGCCAGCTCCCAGAGGAGGGACTCCTGCTACGAGCAGTACTTC.

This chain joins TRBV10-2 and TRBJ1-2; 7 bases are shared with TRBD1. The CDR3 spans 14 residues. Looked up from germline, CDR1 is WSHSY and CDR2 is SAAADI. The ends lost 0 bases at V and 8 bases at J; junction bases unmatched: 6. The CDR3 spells CASSESNRGGGYTF. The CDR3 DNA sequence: TGCGCCAGCAGTGAGTCAAACAGGGGTGGCGGCTACACCTTC.

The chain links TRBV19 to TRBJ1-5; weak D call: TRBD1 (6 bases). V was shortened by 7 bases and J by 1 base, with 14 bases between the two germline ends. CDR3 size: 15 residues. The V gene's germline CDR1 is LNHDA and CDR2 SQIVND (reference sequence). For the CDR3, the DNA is TGTGCCAGTATCCGGGACATTACAAGCAATCAGCCCCAGCATTTT. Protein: CASIRDITSNQPQHF.

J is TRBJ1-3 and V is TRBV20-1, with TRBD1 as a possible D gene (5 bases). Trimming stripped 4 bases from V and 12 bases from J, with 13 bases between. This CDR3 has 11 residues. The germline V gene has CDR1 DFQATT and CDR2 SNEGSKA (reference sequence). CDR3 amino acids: CSAKKDKSIYF. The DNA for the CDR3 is TGCAGTGCTAAGAAGGACAAAAGCATATATTTT.

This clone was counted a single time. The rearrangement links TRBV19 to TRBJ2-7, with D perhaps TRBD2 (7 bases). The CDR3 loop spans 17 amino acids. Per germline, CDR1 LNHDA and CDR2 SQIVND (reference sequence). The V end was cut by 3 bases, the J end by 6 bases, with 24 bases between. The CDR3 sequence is CASSIGGGGKRGGEQYF. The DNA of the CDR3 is TGTGCCAGTAGTATCGGAGGCGGGGGAAAGAGAGGGGGCGAGCAGTACTTC.

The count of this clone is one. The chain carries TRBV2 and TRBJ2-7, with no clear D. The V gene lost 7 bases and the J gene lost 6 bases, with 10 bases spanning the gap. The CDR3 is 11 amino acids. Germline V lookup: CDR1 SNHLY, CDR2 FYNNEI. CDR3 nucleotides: TGTGCCAGCACTCTTTCGCGCGAGCAGTACTTC. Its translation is CASTLSREQYF.

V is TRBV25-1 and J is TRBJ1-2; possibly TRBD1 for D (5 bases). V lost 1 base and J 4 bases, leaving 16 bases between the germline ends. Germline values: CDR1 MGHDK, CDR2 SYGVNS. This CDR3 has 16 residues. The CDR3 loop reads CASSESGKVRSYGYTF. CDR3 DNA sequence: TGTGCCAGCAGTGAATCAGGGAAAGTACGCAGCTATGGCTACACCTTC.

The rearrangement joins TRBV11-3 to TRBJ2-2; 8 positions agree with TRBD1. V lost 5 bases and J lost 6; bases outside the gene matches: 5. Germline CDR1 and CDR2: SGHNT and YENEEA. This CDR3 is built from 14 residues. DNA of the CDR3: TGTGCCAGCAGCCCAGACAGGGGCCCCGGGGAGCTGTTTTTT. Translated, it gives CASSPDRGPGELFF.

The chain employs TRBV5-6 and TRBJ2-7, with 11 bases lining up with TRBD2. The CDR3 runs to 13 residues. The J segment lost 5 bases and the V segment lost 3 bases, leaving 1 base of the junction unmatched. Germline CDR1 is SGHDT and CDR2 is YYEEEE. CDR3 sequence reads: CASSSGLADEQYF. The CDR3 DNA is TGTGCCAGCAGCTCGGGACTAGCGGACGAGCAGTACTTC.

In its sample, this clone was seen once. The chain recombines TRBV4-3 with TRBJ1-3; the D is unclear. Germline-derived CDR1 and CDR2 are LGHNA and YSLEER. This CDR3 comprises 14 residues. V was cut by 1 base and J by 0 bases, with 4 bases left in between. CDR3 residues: CASSQVLSGNTIYF. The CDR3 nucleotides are TGCGCCAGCAGCCAAGTCCTCTCTGGAAACACCATATATTTT.

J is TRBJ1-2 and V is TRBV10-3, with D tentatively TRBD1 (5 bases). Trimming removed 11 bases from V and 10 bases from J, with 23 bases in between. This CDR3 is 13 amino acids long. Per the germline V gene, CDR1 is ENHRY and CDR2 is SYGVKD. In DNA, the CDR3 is TGTGCCGTATGCGACAGAGGAAGTCTTCTCTACACCTTC. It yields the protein CAVCDRGSLLYTF.

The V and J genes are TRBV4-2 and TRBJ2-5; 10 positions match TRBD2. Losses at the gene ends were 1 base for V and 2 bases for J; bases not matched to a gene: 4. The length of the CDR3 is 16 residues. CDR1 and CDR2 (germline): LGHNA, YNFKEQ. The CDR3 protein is CASSQGGSGRQETQYF. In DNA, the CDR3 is TGTGCCAGCAGCCAAGGCGGTAGCGGGAGGCAAGAGACCCAGTACTTC.

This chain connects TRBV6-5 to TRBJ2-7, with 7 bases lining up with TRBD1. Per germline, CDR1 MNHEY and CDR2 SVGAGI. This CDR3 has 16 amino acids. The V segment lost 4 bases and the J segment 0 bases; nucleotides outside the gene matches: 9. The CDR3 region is CASSSYGTDISYEQYF. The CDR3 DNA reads TGTGCCAGCAGTTCCTACGGGACAGACATCTCCTACGAGCAGTACTTC.

DNA for the CDR3: TGTGCCAGAAGCTTGGGGCCCCCGGGCAGGGTGCGCTATCAGCCCCAGCATTTT. As protein: CARSLGPPGRVRYQPQHF. The chain uses TRBV5-3 and TRBJ1-5; D is possibly TRBD1 (5 bases). TRBV5-3 is assigned to the ORF class and has an uncertain function. The CDR3 has 18 residues. The germline V and J ends were trimmed by 0 bases and 5 bases, with 21 bases remaining between them.

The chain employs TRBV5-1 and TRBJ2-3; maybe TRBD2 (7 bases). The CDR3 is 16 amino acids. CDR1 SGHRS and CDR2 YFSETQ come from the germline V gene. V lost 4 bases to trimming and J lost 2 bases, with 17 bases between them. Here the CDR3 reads CASSAEEGGATDTQYF. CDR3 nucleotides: TGCGCCAGCAGCGCCGAGGAGGGGGGGGCCACAGATACGCAGTATTTT.